The 5 T cell receptor beta chains reported below all come from one sample, sequenced in a study of blood T cells in healthy people across ages. Alongside a J-beta primer mix, a sample-barcoded 5' primer served in a second PCR lasting roughly 7 to 11 cycles. MiXCR, run by TCRdb on the 5' RACE reads, gives a single entry per CDR3 protein. The data show 800,000 to 1,300,000 distinct CDR3 sequences, approximately 25% seen once. A further study also used this sample, focusing on T cells of mothers and their children.

The sample consisted of blood. Receptors originate from a girl aged 2-15 years in good health.

The chain couples TRBV7-2 to TRBJ2-3; D possibly uses TRBD1 or TRBD2 (6 bases each). V was shortened by 2 bases and J by 0 bases, with 15 bases between the two germline ends. The CDR3 runs 17 residues. Germline V gives CDR1 SGHTA, CDR2 FQGNSA. CDR3 DNA sequence: TGTGCCAGCAGCTTATGGTCTAGGGGGAGGAGCACAGATACGCAGTATTTT. Amino acids: CASSLWSRGRSTDTQYF.

This chain connects TRBV28 to TRBJ1-4, with 7 bases identical to TRBD1. The CDR3 runs 15 residues. Losses at the gene ends were 4 bases for V and 4 bases for J; bases not matched to a gene: 6. The germline V gene has CDR1 MDHEN and CDR2 SYDVKM. CDR3 loop: CASSSRDSFNEKLFF. The CDR3 nucleotides read TGTGCCAGCAGTTCCCGGGACAGCTTTAATGAAAAACTGTTTTTT.

This clonotype was found a few times. The CDR3 here is CASSEARGETRPNEKLFF. CDR3 coding DNA: TGTGCCAGCAGTGAAGCGCGGGGAGAGACTAGACCTAATGAAAAACTGTTTTTT. This rearrangement joins TRBV2 to TRBJ1-4; no firm D call. Germline lookup yields CDR1 SNHLY and CDR2 FYNNEI. V was cut by 0 bases and J by 3 bases, with 17 bases left in between. The CDR3 spans 18 residues.

The gene calls are TRBV24-1 and TRBJ1-2; a weak D match, TRBD1 (5 bases). V was trimmed by 9 bases and J by 4 bases, leaving 11 bases between them. This CDR3 region has 12 residues. CDR1 and CDR2 from the germline V gene are KGHDR and SFDVKD. The CDR3 nucleotides read TGTGCCACCTGGGACTCAAGCTATGGCTACACCTTC. It translates to CATWDSSYGYTF.

The rearrangement uses TRBV28 and TRBJ2-7, with D possibly matching TRBD2 (5 bases). The V end lost 2 bases, the J end lost 5 bases, and 16 bases lay between the germline ends. This CDR3 spans 15 amino acids. CDR1 and CDR2 from the germline V gene are MDHEN and SYDVKM. This CDR3 is CASSLVSELLNEQYF. CDR3 nucleotides: TGTGCCAGCAGTTTAGTTAGCGAGCTCCTCAACGAGCAGTACTTC.